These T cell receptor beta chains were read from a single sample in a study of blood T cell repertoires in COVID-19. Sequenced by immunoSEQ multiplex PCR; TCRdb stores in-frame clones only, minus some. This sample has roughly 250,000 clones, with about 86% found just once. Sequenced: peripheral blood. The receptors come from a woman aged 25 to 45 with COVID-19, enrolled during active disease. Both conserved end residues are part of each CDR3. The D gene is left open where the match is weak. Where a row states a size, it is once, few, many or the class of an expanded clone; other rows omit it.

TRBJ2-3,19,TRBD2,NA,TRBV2,TGTGCCAGCAGTGGAACACCCTTTTTGGCGGGGGGGAGTACAGATACGCAGTATTTT,CASSGTPFLAGGSTDTQYF
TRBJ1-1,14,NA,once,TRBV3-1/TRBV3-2,TGTGCCAGCAGCTATTCGACAGGGAACACTGAAGCTTTCTTT,CASSYSTGNTEAFF
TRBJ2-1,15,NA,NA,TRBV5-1,TGCGCCAGCTCTCTGGGGGGGGCCTTGTACAATGAGCAGTTCTTC,CASSLGGALYNEQFF
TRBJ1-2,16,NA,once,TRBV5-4,TGTGCCAGCAGTTTGCTTCTGGGGGCTCCTTCCTATGGCTACACCTTC,CASSLLLGAPSYGYTF
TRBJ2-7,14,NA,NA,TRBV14,TGTGCCAGCAGCCAAGATCGTCAGTCCTACGAGCAGTACTTC,CASSQDRQSYEQYF
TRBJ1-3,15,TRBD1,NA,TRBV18,TGTGCCAGCTCACCAGACCGACAGGGAGGAAACACCATATATTTT,CASSPDRQGGNTIYF
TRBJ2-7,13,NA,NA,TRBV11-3,TGTGCCAGCAGCTTACTGACAGGTATGCGGCAGTACTTC,CASSLLTGMRQYF
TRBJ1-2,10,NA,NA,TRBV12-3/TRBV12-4,TGTGCCAGCAGTTTGCTTGAGGGCCACTTC,CASSLLEGHF
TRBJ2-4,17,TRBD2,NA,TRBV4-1,TGCGCCAGCAGCCAAGAAGGCCTAGCGGGGTTCAGTAACATTCAGTACTTC,CASSQEGLAGFSNIQYF
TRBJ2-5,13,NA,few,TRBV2,TGTGCCAGCAGTGAGGTCGGTGGAGAGACCCAGTACTTC,CASSEVGGETQYF
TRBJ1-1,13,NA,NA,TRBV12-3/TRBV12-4,TGTGCCAGCAGTTTGCAACAGAACACTGAAGCTTTCTTT,CASSLQQNTEAFF
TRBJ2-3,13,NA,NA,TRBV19,TGTGCCAGTAGTAACAGGGGCACAGATACGCAGTATTTT,CASSNRGTDTQYF
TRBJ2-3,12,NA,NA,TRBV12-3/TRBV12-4,TGTGCCAGCAGTTTACCCGGAGATACGCAGTATTTT,CASSLPGDTQYF
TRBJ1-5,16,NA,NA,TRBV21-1,TGTGCCAGCAGCATAAGGCCCCGGAACAGGGGGTCTTCACGGCATTTT,CASSIRPRNRGSSRHF
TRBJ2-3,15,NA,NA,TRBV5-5,TGTGCCAGCAGCGCGGGACAGCTAACAGGCGATACGCAGTATTTT,CASSAGQLTGDTQYF
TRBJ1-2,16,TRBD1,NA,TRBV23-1,TGCGCCAGCAGTCAAAAACAGGGGGCGCATAGCTATGGCTACACCTTC,CASSQKQGAHSYGYTF
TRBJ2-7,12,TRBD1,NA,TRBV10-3,TGTGCCATCAGTCGGACAGGGTTCGAGCAGTACTTC,CAISRTGFEQYF
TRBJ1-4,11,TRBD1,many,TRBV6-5,TGTGCCAGCATACGGGACAGCCAAATACTTTTT,CASIRDSQILF
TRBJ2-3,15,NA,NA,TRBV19,TGTGCCAGTAGTGGGCTCGGGGTGGTTGTAGATACGCAGTATTTT,CASSGLGVVVDTQYF
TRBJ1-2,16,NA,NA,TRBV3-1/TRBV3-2,TGTGCCAGCAGCCAAGCTCCAGGGGACCCTAACTATGGCTACACCTTC,CASSQAPGDPNYGYTF
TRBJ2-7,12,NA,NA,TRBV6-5,TGTGCCAGCAGTTACGCGGACTACGAGCAGTACTTC,CASSYADYEQYF
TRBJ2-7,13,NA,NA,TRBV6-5,TGTGCCAGCAGCCCCGCTGCAGGGCTCGAGCAGTACTTC,CASSPAAGLEQYF
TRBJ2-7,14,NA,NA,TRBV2,TGTGCCAGCAGTGAGCCCCCCACAGGGCACGAGCAGTACTTC,CASSEPPTGHEQYF
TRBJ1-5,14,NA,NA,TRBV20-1,TGCAGTGCTAGTCGCGGGGGGGCGGCTCAGCCCCAGCATTTT,CSASRGGAAQPQHF
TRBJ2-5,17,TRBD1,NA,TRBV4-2,TGTGCCAGCAGCCAAGATCCAGGACAGGGCGTAGTGGAGACCCAGTACTTC,CASSQDPGQGVVETQYF
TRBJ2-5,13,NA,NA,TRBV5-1,TGCGCCAGCAGCCCCAACAGGGAAGAGACCCAGTACTTC,CASSPNREETQYF
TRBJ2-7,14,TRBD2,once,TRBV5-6,TGTGCCAGCAGCTCACTAGCGGGGTCCTACGAGCAGTACTTC,CASSSLAGSYEQYF
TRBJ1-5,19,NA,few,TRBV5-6,TGTGCCAGCAGCGCCTCCCGTAGAGGGGGACATAGGAGCAATCAGCCCCAGCATTTT,CASSASRRGGHRSNQPQHF
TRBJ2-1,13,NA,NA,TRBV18,TGTGCCAGCTCACCAGGGCAGTACAATGAGCAGTTCTTC,CASSPGQYNEQFF
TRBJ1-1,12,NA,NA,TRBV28,TGTGCCAGCAGTTCGTTCGGCACTGAAGCTTTCTTT,CASSSFGTEAFF
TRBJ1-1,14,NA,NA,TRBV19,TGTGCCAGTACCCTAAGACCCAGGGGAAAGGAGGCTTTCTTT,CASTLRPRGKEAFF
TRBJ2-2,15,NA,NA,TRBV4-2,TGTGCCAGCAGCCAAGATCTGGGGGGCACCGGGGAGCTGTTTTTT,CASSQDLGGTGELFF
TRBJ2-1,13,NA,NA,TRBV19,TGTGCCAGTAGTACGAGTCTATGGGCGGAGCAGTTCTTC,CASSTSLWAEQFF
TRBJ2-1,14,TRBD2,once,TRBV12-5,TGTGCTAGTGGGAAACCGGGACTAGTGAATGAGCAGTTCTTC,CASGKPGLVNEQFF
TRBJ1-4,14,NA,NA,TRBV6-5,TGTGCCAGCACCCGGTTCCCAACTAATGAAAAACTGTTTTTT,CASTRFPTNEKLFF
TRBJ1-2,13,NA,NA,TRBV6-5,TGTGCCAGCAGTTACCAGGGAGGCTATGGCTACACCTTC,CASSYQGGYGYTF
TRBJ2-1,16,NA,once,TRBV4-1,TGCGCCAGCAGCCAAGATTGGGGCAGCTCCTACAATGAGCAGTTCTTC,CASSQDWGSSYNEQFF